This TCR beta chain was identified in a study of blood T cell repertoires in COVID-19. The CDR3 sequence is 14 residues long. The V segment lost 4 bases and the J segment 5 bases; nucleotides outside the gene matches: 5. CDR1 and CDR2 (germline): KGHSH, LQKENI. Here immunoSEQ multiplex PCR was the method, and the copy in TCRdb shows in-frame clones only, minus some. The table has approximately 400,000 clones, roughly nine tenths seen once. This clone has a handful of counts. This rearrangement joins TRBV18 to TRBJ2-3; the match to TRBD1 covers 8 bases. Specimen: peripheral blood. The sequence was obtained from a man aged 35-49 years with acute or convalescent COVID-19. The CDR3 spells CASSRSGGEDTQYF. The CDR3 DNA follows: TGTGCCAGCTCACGGTCAGGGGGCGAAGATACGCAGTATTTT.